These 13 T cell receptor beta chains were all obtained from the same sample, sequenced in a study of shared clonotypes between healthy human individuals. The data were produced by immunoSEQ multiplex PCR, yet TCRdb's version contains in-frame clones alone and is incomplete. The sample includes millions of clones, approximately 94% seen only once; the top ten take roughly 1.1%. Selected positively for CCR7 and CD45RO-negative, naive CD8 cells excluded terminally differentiated effector memory CD45RA+ cells. Input material: naive CD8+ T cells sorted from blood. These receptors all come from a man in his late teens or twenties in good health.

The chain is built from TRBV4-3 and TRBJ2-1; TRBD2 matches 8 bases. The ends lost 4 bases at V and 0 bases at J; junction bases unmatched: 8. The CDR3 has 17 amino acids. The germline gives CDR1 LGHNA, CDR2 YSLEER. As DNA, the CDR3 is TGCGCCAGCAGCCGTCTAACGGGGACTAGCTCCTACAATGAGCAGTTCTTC. Amino acids: CASSRLTGTSSYNEQFF.

For this clone: The sample has other DNA sequences that encode this CDR3 too. This chain joins TRBV7-9 and TRBJ2-7; the D is unclear. Germline CDR1 SEHNR, CDR2 FQNEAQ (reference sequence). CDR3 length: 13 amino acids. The V and J ends lost 1 base and 2 bases respectively, with 6 bases between them. The CDR3 loop is CASSLGVAYEQYF. The CDR3 bases are TGTGCCAGCAGCTTAGGGGTTGCCTACGAGCAGTACTTC.

The J gene is TRBJ2-1, the V gene TRBV9, with D perhaps given as TRBD1 or TRBD2 (5 bases each). Looked up from germline, CDR1 is SGDLS and CDR2 is YYNGEE. The CDR3 runs 14 residues. Between the trimmed V and J ends, which lost 4 bases and 8 bases, there was a span of 16 bases. The CDR3 reads CASSSGGETDEQFF. In DNA, the CDR3 is TGTGCCAGCAGCTCTGGGGGAGAAACGGATGAGCAGTTCTTC.

This chain uses TRBV9 with TRBJ2-3, with D unclear. Per germline, CDR1 SGDLS and CDR2 YYNGEE. CDR3 length equals 15 residues. V was cut by 0 bases and J by 2 bases, with 10 bases left in between. CDR3 nucleotide sequence: TGTGCCAGCAGCGTAGAAGACCGGGCCACAGATACGCAGTATTTT. Amino acid sequence: CASSVEDRATDTQYF.

DNA for the CDR3: TGCGCCAGCAGCCCCTCCGAGGGGCCCGAGACCCAGTACTTC. Translated, it gives CASSPSEGPETQYF. The chain employs TRBV4-1 and TRBJ2-5; perhaps D is TRBD1 or TRBD2 (5 bases each). This CDR3 region has 14 residues. Germline V gene lookup returns CDR1 MGHRA and CDR2 YSYEKL. V shed 4 bases and J shed 5 bases, with 14 bases lying between them.

The chain joins TRBV5-1 to TRBJ2-7; 8 bases agree with TRBD2. Germline lookup yields CDR1 SGHRS and CDR2 YFSETQ. The trim removed 3 bases at V and 6 bases at J, leaving 20 bases unmatched. The CDR3 runs 18 residues. CDR3 nucleotides: TGCGCCAGCAGCTCCGAAATGTGGAGCGGGAGTGTTTACCGCGAGCAGTACTTC. It yields the protein CASSSEMWSGSVYREQYF.

The chain recombines TRBV5-1 with TRBJ2-7; 9 bases fit TRBD1. This CDR3 is built from 17 residues. The germline gives CDR1 SGHRS, CDR2 YFSETQ. The J segment lost 3 bases and the V segment lost 1 base, leaving 11 bases of the junction unmatched. The CDR3 nucleotides are TGCGCCAGCAGCTTGAGGGGATTAGACAGGGGGTTCTACGAGCAGTACTTC. Translating gives CASSLRGLDRGFYEQYF.

This clone occurred once. The rearrangement joins TRBV5-1 to TRBJ2-2; D gene ambiguous. There are 15 residues in the CDR3. Germline V gives CDR1 SGHRS, CDR2 YFSETQ. The V end was cut by 2 bases, the J end by 4 bases, with 12 bases between. CDR3 protein: CASSLNHLTTGELFF. The CDR3 nucleotides are TGCGCCAGCAGCTTAAACCACCTCACCACCGGGGAGCTGTTTTTT.

J is TRBJ2-3 and V is TRBV9, with D perhaps matching TRBD2 (5 bases). The CDR3 has 16 residues. Germline V gives CDR1 SGDLS, CDR2 YYNGEE. Trimming took off 0 bases at V and 0 bases at J, with 11 bases between the two ends. The CDR3 loop reads CASSVAASFSTDTQYF. In nucleotides, the CDR3 is TGTGCCAGCAGCGTAGCAGCTAGCTTCAGCACAGATACGCAGTATTTT.

Of note for this clone: The sample contains more than one DNA sequence encoding this CDR3. This chain uses TRBV27 with TRBJ2-1; D is unclear. CDR1 is MNHEY and CDR2 is SMNVEV in the germline V gene (reference sequence). V was clipped by 5 bases and J by 6 bases, with 8 bases between them. This CDR3 is built from 12 residues. CDR3 bases: TGTGCCAGCAGTCTAGGTGGCAATGAGCAGTTCTTC. Translated, it gives CASSLGGNEQFF.

The chain combines TRBV14 with TRBJ2-7; weak D call: TRBD1 (6 bases). The V end lost 1 base, the J end lost 7 bases, and 11 bases lay between the germline ends. There are 13 residues in the CDR3. Germline CDR1 and CDR2: SGHDN and FVKESK. CDR3 sequence (DNA): TGTGCCAGCAGCCAAGGGCACACAGGGGAGCAGTACTTC. Its translation is CASSQGHTGEQYF.

Written as DNA, the CDR3 is TGTGCCACCAGCGGAAGTACAGGGGGCCCTACAGATACGCAGTATTTT. This gives the protein CATSGSTGGPTDTQYF. This chain connects TRBV15 to TRBJ2-3; 9 bases line up with TRBD1. The CDR3 has 16 amino acids. J gave up 3 bases and V 5 bases, and 9 bases lay outside the gene matches. Germline V gives CDR1 LNHNV, CDR2 YYDKDF (reference sequence).

V and J are TRBV4-1 and TRBJ2-3; unclear D gene. Germline V gene data show CDR1 as MGHRA and CDR2 as YSYEKL. The V and J ends lost 1 base and 0 bases respectively, with 11 bases between them. This CDR3 is built from 16 residues. The CDR3 sequence is CASSQVPLSSTDTQYF. The CDR3 DNA reads as TGCGCCAGCAGCCAAGTCCCACTATCTAGCACAGATACGCAGTATTTT.